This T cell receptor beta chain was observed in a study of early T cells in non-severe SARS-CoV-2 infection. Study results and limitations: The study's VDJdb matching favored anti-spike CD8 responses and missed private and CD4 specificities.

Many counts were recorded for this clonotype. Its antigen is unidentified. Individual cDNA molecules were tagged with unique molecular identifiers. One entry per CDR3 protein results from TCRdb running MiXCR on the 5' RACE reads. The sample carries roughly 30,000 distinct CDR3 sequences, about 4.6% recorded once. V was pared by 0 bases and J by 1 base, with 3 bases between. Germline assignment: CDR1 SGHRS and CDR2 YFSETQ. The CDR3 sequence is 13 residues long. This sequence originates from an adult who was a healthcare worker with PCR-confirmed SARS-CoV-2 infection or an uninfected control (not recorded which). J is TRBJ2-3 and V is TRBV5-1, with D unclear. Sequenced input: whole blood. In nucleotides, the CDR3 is TGCGCCAGCAGCTTGGAGGGCACAGATACGCAGTATTTT. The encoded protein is CASSLEGTDTQYF.